This passage covers 16 T cell receptor beta chains from one sample sequenced in a study of siplizumab effects on memory and regulatory T cells. This table comes from immunoSEQ multiplex PCR, and its TCRdb copy is limited to in-frame clones, with some not included. Of approximately 110,000 clones detected, just over 90% appear once; the ten largest clones hold around 0.29%. The sequenced sample was CD4+ T cells sorted from blood. These receptors all come from a human donor in good health.

The chain joins TRBV9 to TRBJ2-3, with a possible D match to TRBD2 (6 bases). The germline gives CDR1 SGDLS, CDR2 YYNGEE. Trimming took off 4 bases at V and 3 bases at J, with 12 bases between the two ends. The CDR3 consists of 14 residues. This CDR3 reads CASSLQGGTDTQYF. DNA for the CDR3: TGTGCCAGCAGCCTCCAGGGAGGAACAGATACGCAGTATTTT.

V usage is TRBV7-2 and J usage is TRBJ1-2; D may be TRBD1 (5 bases). The CDR3 extends over 13 amino acids. CDR1 and CDR2 from the germline V gene are SGHTA and FQGNSA. Between the trimmed V and J ends, which lost 4 bases and 4 bases, there was a span of 10 bases. Here the CDR3 DNA reads TGTGCCAGCAGCTCCGGGGGGATCTATGGCTACACCTTC. Amino acids: CASSSGGIYGYTF.

The chain recombines TRBV6-1 with TRBJ1-2; D not resolved. Trimming cost V 3 bases and J 3 bases, with 5 bases left between them. The CDR3 is made up of 12 amino acids. Germline CDR1 MNHNS, CDR2 SASEGT. In nucleotides, the CDR3 is TGTGCCAGCAGTGAGGGATACTATGGCTACACCTTC. It yields the protein CASSEGYYGYTF.

This clone was seen more than once but under ten times. This chain uses TRBV2 with TRBJ1-1, with 8 positions matching TRBD1. The CDR3 extends over 13 amino acids. In germline, CDR1 is SNHLY, CDR2 FYNNEI. V was clipped by 6 bases and J by 4 bases; unmatched bases: 4. Here the CDR3 reads CASREQGATEAFF. As DNA, the CDR3 is TGTGCCAGCAGGGAGCAGGGGGCCACTGAAGCTTTCTTT.

V is TRBV5-1 and J is TRBJ2-2; D call uncertain. CDR1 SGHRS and CDR2 YFSETQ come from the germline V gene. The CDR3 consists of 15 residues. Trimming shortened V by 0 bases and J by 4 bases, and 10 bases separated the two germline ends. CDR3 sequence: CASSLVGQSTGELFF. CDR3 coding DNA: TGCGCCAGCAGCTTGGTAGGGCAGTCCACCGGGGAGCTGTTTTTT. The full variable domain, in which reference TRBV5-1 and TRBJ2-2 provide the parts outside the CDR3, is KAGVTQTPRYLIKTRGQQVTLSCSPISGHRSVSWYQQTPGQGLQFLFEYFSETQRNKGNFPGRFSGRQFSNSRSEMNVSTLELGDSALYLCASSLVGQSTGELFFGEGSRLTVL.

The V gene is TRBV6-6, the J gene TRBJ2-3; D might be TRBD2 (6 bases). The CDR3 contains 13 residues. V was cut by 8 bases and J by 4 bases, with 13 bases left in between. CDR1 and CDR2 (germline): MNHNY, SVGAGI (reference sequence). The DNA for the CDR3 is TGTGCCAGCGGGGCGGGGTTCCCAGATACGCAGTATTTT. Translation: CASGAGFPDTQYF.

The chain combines TRBV5-1 with TRBJ2-6; perhaps TRBD1 as D (5 bases). V dropped 4 bases and J dropped 0 bases, with 11 bases sitting between them. Germline loops: CDR1 SGHRS, CDR2 YFSETQ. The CDR3 is made up of 16 amino acids. The CDR3 reads CASSTGHASGANVLTF. Written as DNA, the CDR3 is TGCGCCAGCAGCACAGGACACGCCTCTGGGGCCAACGTCCTGACTTTC.

The chain carries TRBV10-2 and TRBJ2-5, with 9 bases fitting TRBD1. J lost 2 bases, V lost 5 bases, and 6 bases had no gene match. This CDR3 is built from 15 residues. Looked up from germline, CDR1 is WSHSY and CDR2 is SAAADI. CDR3 sequence reads: CASSSGTGRQETQYF. The CDR3 DNA reads as TGCGCCAGCAGTTCCGGGACAGGGAGGCAAGAGACCCAGTACTTC.

The chain recombines TRBV5-4 with TRBJ1-1, with 7 bases fitting TRBD1. Germline assignment: CDR1 SGHNT and CDR2 YYREEE (reference sequence). V lost 7 bases and J lost 0; bases outside the gene matches: 9. The CDR3 totals 15 residues. CDR3 DNA: TGTGCCAGCGGATTGATTCAGGGGGTGAACACTGAAGCTTTCTTT. This codes for CASGLIQGVNTEAFF.

The gene calls are TRBV5-6 and TRBJ1-2, with D tentatively TRBD1 (5 bases). Trimming cost V 4 bases and J 5 bases, with 15 bases left between them. The CDR3 consists of 14 residues. The germline V gene has CDR1 SGHDT and CDR2 YYEEEE. This chain's CDR3 is CASSAGDGGYGYTF. The CDR3 DNA sequence: TGTGCCAGCAGCGCCGGGGACGGAGGTTATGGCTACACCTTC.

V usage is TRBV5-4 and J usage is TRBJ1-1, with D perhaps matching TRBD1 (5 bases). Germline values: CDR1 SGHNT, CDR2 YYREEE (reference sequence). The CDR3 is made up of 14 amino acids. V shed 4 bases and J shed 7 bases, with 17 bases lying between them. The CDR3 loop reads CASSRKTAGFEAFF. The CDR3 DNA follows: TGTGCCAGCAGCCGAAAGACAGCGGGATTTGAAGCTTTCTTT.

The rearrangement links TRBV25-1 to TRBJ2-7, with D tentatively TRBD1 (6 bases). The CDR3 is made up of 13 amino acids. The V end lost 7 bases, the J end lost 5 bases, and 15 bases lay between the germline ends. Germline CDR1 reads MGHDK; CDR2 reads SYGVNS. The CDR3 sequence: CASNPTGIHEQYF. As DNA, the CDR3 is TGTGCCAGCAATCCTACAGGGATCCACGAGCAGTACTTC.

The gene calls are TRBV5-4 and TRBJ2-3, with 10 bases fitting TRBD2. V was pared by 4 bases and J by 2 bases, with 7 bases of the junction left unmatched. CDR3 length: 16 residues. Germline assignment: CDR1 SGHNT and CDR2 YYREEE (reference sequence). The chain's CDR3 is CASSGIAGGYTDTQYF. The DNA for the CDR3 is TGTGCCAGCAGCGGAATAGCGGGAGGTTACACAGATACGCAGTATTTT.

This chain links TRBV7-3 with TRBJ2-1; 9 bases line up with TRBD2. J gave up 3 bases and V 2 bases, and 2 bases lay outside the gene matches. The CDR3 is made up of 15 amino acids. CDR1 and CDR2 (germline): SGHTA, FQGTGA. CDR3 amino acids: CASSLAGGIYNEQFF. The CDR3 region has the DNA TGTGCCAGCAGCTTAGCGGGAGGGATCTACAATGAGCAGTTCTTC.

The rearrangement uses TRBV19 and TRBJ1-5, with 9 bases identical to TRBD1. CDR3 length: 16 amino acids. V trimming: 2 bases; J trimming: 7 bases; junction bases outside the gene matches: 9. From germline, CDR1 is LNHDA and CDR2 SQIVND (reference sequence). The CDR3 bases are TGTGCCAGTAGTATAACACAGGGGGCCTGGGGGCAGCCCCAGCATTTT. This codes for CASSITQGAWGQPQHF.

In its sample, this clone was seen once. The chain uses TRBV4-2 and TRBJ2-3, with D hard to call. Trimming cost V 2 bases and J 3 bases, with 6 bases left between them. The CDR3 loop spans 13 amino acids. Germline V gives CDR1 LGHNA, CDR2 YNFKEQ. The CDR3 nucleotides read TGTGCCAGCAGCCAATTGATTACAGATACGCAGTATTTT. Its protein is CASSQLITDTQYF.